This T cell receptor beta chain was sequenced in a study of CD8+CD57+ T cells in acquired aplastic anemia. As for the study in general: The study obtained an average of about 3.1 ug of DNA from sorted CD4+ and CD8+ cells. CD4+ cell libraries from healthy donors averaged about 10.8 million reads.

CDR3 length: 14 residues. CDR1 and CDR2 (germline): SQVTM, ANQGSEA. Unmatched junction bases numbered 5, after V lost 7 bases and J lost 2 bases. As regards this clonotype: Its antigen is undetermined.

Study observations and caveats: Overlapping CD8+ CDR3 repertoires of patients and controls contained under 30 shared sequences. Patient and control CD8+ Simpson's diversity was not significantly different.

Genomic DNA served as template for TCR beta VDJ and CDR3 profiling. TCRdb re-analysed the reads in MiXCR, keeping a single row per CDR3 protein. The table lists about 110,000 distinct CDR3 sequences, approximately 49% of them singletons. Sequencing was carried out using sorted CD4+, CD8+, or CD8+CD57+ T cells (not recorded which) from PBMCs. The genes are TRBV29-1 and TRBJ2-3, with 11 bases matching TRBD2. This sequence was found in a human donor in good health, serving as a control. The CDR3 here is CSANSGRDTDTQYF. The DNA for the CDR3 is TGCAGCGCCAATAGCGGGAGGGACACAGATACGCAGTATTTT.